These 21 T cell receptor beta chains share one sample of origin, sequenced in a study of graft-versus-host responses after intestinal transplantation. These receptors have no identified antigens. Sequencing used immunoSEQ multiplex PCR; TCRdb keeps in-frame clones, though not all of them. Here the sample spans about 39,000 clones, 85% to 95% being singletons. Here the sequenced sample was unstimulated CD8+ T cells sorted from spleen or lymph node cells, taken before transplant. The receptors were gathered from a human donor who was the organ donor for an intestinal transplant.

In DNA, the CDR3 is TGTGCCAGCAGTCCCGACTCGGCCAGGGAATTAATCCCGTACTTC. Encoded protein: CASSPDSARELIPYF. The chain employs TRBV28 and TRBJ2-7; perhaps TRBD1 as D (5 bases). Germline V lookup: CDR1 MDHEN, CDR2 SYDVKM. The CDR3 has 15 residues. The V gene lost 5 bases and the J gene lost 12 bases, with 26 bases spanning the gap.

The CDR3 region has the DNA TGTGCCAGCAGCCTTTTAGCGGGAACTTTAGATACGCAGTATTTT. It specifies CASSLLAGTLDTQYF. The gene calls are TRBV11-3 and TRBJ2-3; 8 bases are shared with TRBD2. There are 15 residues in the CDR3. Germline V gene data show CDR1 as SGHNT and CDR2 as YENEEA. Losses at the gene ends were 5 bases for V and 5 bases for J; bases not matched to a gene: 9.

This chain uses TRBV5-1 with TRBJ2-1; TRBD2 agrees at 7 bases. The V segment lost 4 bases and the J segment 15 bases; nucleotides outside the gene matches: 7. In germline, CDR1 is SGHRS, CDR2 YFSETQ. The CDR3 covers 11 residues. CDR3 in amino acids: CASSQTSRMFF. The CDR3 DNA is TGCGCCAGCAGCCAGACTAGCCGAATGTTCTTC. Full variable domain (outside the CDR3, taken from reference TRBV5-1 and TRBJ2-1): KAGVTQTPRYLIKTRGQQVTLSCSPISGHRSVSWYQQTPGQGLQFLFEYFSETQRNKGNFPGRFSGRQFSNSRSEMNVSTLELGDSALYLCASSQTSRMFFGPGTRLTVL.

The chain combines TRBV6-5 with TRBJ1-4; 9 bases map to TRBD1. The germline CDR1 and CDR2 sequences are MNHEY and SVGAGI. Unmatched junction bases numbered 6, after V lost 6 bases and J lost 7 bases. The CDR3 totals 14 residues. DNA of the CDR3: TGTGCCAGCAGCAAACTACAGGGGGCTGAAAAACTGTTTTTT. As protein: CASSKLQGAEKLFF.

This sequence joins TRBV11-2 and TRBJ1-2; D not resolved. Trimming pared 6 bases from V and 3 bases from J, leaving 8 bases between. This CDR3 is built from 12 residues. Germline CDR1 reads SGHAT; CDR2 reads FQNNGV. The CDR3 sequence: CASRRSDYGYTF. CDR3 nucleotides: TGTGCCAGCAGGAGGTCGGACTATGGCTACACCTTC.

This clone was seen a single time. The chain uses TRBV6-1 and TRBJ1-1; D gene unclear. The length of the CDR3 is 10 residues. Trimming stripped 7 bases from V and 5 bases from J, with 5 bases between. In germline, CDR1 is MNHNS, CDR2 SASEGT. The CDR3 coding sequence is TGTGCCAGCATGGGGACTGAAGCTTTCTTT. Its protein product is CASMGTEAFF.

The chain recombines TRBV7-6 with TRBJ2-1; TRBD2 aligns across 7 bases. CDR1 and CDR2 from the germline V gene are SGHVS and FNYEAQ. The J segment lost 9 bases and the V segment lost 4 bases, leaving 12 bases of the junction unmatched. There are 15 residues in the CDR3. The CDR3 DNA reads TGTGCCAGCAGCTGGGGGGGGAGTATTTCCGGTGAGCAGTTCTTC. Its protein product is CASSWGGSISGEQFF.

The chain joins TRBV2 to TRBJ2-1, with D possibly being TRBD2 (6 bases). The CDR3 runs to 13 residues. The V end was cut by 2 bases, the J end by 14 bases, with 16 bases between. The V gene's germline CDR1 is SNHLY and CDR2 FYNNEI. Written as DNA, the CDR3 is TGTGCCAGCAGTGAATCGACTACCCGGGGGAAGTTCTTC. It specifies CASSESTTRGKFF.

CDR3 sequence: CASSLDSRQTYEQYF. The CDR3 DNA sequence: TGTGCCAGCAGCCTAGACTCGCGACAGACCTACGAGCAGTACTTC. The genes are TRBV7-9 and TRBJ2-7, with a weak D call TRBD1 (5 bases). CDR3 length equals 15 residues. V dropped 5 bases and J dropped 2 bases, with 16 bases sitting between them. Per the germline V gene, CDR1 is SEHNR and CDR2 is FQNEAQ (reference sequence).

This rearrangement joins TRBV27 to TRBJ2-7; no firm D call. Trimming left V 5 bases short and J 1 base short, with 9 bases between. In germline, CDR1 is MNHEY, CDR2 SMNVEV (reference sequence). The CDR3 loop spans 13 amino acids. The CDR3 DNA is TGTGCCAGCAGTCTGACCCTTTCCTACGAGCAGTACTTC. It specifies CASSLTLSYEQYF.

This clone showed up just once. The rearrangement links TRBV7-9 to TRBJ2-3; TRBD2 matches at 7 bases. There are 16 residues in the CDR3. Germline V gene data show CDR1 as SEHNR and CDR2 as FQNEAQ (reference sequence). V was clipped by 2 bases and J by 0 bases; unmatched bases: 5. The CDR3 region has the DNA TGTGCCAGCAGCTTATCACTAGCGCATAGCACAGATACGCAGTATTTT. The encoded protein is CASSLSLAHSTDTQYF.

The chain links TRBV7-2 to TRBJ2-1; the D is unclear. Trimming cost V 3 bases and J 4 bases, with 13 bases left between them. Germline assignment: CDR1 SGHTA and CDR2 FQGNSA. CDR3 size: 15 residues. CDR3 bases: TGTGCCAGCAGCTTGGGCCGGTCGAAGTACAATGAGCAGTTCTTC. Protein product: CASSLGRSKYNEQFF.

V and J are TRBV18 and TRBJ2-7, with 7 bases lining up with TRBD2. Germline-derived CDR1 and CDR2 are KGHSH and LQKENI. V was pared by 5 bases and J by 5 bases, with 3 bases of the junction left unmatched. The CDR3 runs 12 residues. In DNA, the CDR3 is TGTGCCAGCTCAAGGGGAGGGGACGAGCAGTACTTC. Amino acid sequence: CASSRGGDEQYF. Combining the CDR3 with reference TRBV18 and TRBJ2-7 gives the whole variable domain NAGVMQNPRHLVRRRGQEARLRCSPMKGHSHVYWYRQLPEEGLKFMVYLQKENIIDESGMPKERFSAEFPKEGPSILRIQQVVRGDSAAYFCASSRGGDEQYFGPGTRLTVT.

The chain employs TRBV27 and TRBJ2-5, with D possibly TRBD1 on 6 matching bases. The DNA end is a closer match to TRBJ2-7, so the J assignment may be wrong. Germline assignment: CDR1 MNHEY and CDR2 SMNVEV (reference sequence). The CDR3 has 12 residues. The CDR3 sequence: CASSLSGVEQYF. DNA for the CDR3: TGTGCCAGCAGTCTTTCAGGGGTCGAGCAGTACTTC.

CDR3 nucleotides: TGTGCCAGCAGTTTCCCACTCAGACGACTAGCGGGAACGGGGTTCTACGAGCAGTACTTC. Its protein is CASSFPLRRLAGTGFYEQYF. This chain joins TRBV28 and TRBJ2-7, with 11 bases that match TRBD2. The CDR3 length is 20 residues. Trimming took 3 bases from V and 3 from J; bases not matched to a gene: 19. From germline, CDR1 is MDHEN and CDR2 SYDVKM. Using reference TRBV28 and TRBJ2-7 for the parts outside the CDR3, the full variable domain is DVKVTQSSRYLVKRTGEKVFLECVQDMDHENMFWYRQDPGLGLRLIYFSYDVKMKEKGDIPEGYSVSREKKERFSLILESASTNQTSMYLCASSFPLRRLAGTGFYEQYFGPGTRLTVT.

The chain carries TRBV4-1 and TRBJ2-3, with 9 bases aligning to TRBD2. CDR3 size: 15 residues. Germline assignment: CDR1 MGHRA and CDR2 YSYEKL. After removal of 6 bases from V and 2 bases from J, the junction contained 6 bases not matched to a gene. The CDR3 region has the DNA TGCGCCAGCAGGAGTGTAGCGGGAGCCACAGATACGCAGTATTTT. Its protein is CASRSVAGATDTQYF.

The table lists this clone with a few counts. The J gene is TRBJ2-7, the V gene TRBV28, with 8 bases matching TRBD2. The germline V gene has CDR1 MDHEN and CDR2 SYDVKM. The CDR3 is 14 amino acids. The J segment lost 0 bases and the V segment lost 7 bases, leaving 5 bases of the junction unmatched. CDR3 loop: CASIVSGASYEQYF. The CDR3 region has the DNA TGTGCCAGCATCGTTAGCGGGGCCTCCTACGAGCAGTACTTC.

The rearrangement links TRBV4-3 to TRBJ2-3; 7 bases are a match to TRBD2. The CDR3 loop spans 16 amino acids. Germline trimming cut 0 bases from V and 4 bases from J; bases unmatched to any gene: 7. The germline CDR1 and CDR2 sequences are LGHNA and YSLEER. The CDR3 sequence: CASSQDRDYQPDTQYF. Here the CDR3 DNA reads TGCGCCAGCAGCCAAGATAGGGACTACCAGCCAGATACGCAGTATTTT.

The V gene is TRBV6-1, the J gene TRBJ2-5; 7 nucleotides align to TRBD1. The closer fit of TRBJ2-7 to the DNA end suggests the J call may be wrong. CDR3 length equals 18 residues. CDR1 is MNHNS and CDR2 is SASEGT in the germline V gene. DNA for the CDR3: TGTGCCAGCAGTGAAGGGTCAGGGTTTCGGGACAGAACCTACGAGCAGTACTTC. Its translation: CASSEGSGFRDRTYEQYF.

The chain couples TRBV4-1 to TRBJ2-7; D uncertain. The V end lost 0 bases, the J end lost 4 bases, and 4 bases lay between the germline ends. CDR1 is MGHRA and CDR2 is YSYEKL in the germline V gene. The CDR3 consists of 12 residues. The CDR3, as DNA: TGCGCCAGCAGCCAAGATGAGTACGAGCAGTACTTC. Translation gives CASSQDEYEQYF.

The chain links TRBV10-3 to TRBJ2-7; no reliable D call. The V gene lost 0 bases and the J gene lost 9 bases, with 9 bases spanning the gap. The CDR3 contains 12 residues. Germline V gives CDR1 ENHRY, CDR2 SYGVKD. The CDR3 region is CAISESNRTQYF. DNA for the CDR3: TGTGCCATCAGTGAGTCGAACCGTACGCAGTACTTC.